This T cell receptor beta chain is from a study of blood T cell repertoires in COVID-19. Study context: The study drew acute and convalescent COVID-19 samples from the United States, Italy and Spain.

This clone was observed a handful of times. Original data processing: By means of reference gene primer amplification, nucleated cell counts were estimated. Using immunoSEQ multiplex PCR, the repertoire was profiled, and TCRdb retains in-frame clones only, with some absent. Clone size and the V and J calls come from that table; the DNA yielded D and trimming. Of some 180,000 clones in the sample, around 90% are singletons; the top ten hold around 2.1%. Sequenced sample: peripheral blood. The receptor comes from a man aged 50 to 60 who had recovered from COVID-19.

The CDR3 DNA reads TGCGCCAGCAGCTTGGGTGATCTACTAGGCAATGAGCAGTTCTTC. It encodes CASSLGDLLGNEQFF. V usage is TRBV5-1 and J usage is TRBJ2-1, with a possible D match to TRBD2 (5 bases). Trimming removed 0 bases from V and 6 bases from J, with 13 bases in between. CDR3 length: 15 residues. The germline CDR1 and CDR2 sequences are SGHRS and YFSETQ.